This entry concerns a single TCR beta chain. Its matching antigen is unknown. Tregs were sorted as CD4+CD25+CD127-/low cells. Semi-nested PCR with Nested Universal Primer A followed constant-region reverse priming of full-length variable regions. MiXCR was run by TCRdb on the 5' RACE reads, yielding one entry per CDR3 protein. Of approximately 9,600 distinct CDR3 sequences in the sample, under 50% were seen once. Study results and caveats: Tumor memory CD4+ T cell TCR gene usage was found to cluster with blood and lymph node memory CD4+ cells and with lymph node naive CD4+ cells. Larger-cohort validation covered only one TCR beta V-J rearrangement.

Germline V gene lookup returns CDR1 SNHLY and CDR2 FYNNEI. CDR3 size: 14 residues. The V and J ends lost 4 bases and 4 bases respectively, with 12 bases between them. The source is a female donor with breast cancer. The rearrangement joins TRBV2 to TRBJ2-3; the D is unclear. Sequencing input: Tregs sorted from a lymph node. The CDR3 reads CASSGGFHPDTQYF. The CDR3, as DNA: TGTGCCAGCAGTGGGGGATTTCACCCAGATACGCAGTATTTT. Together with reference TRBV2 and TRBJ2-3, the CDR3 gives the full variable domain: EPEVTQTPSHQVTQMGQEVILRCVPISNHLYFYWYRQILGQKVEFLVSFYNNEISEKSEIFDDQFSVERPDGSNFTLKIRSTKLEDSAMYFCASSGGFHPDTQYFGPGTRLTVL.